The 4 T cell receptor beta chains presented below share a single source sample, sequenced in a study of Graves' ophthalmopathy and Graves' hyperthyroidism. From RNA, the CDR3 regions of TCR beta chains were amplified and sequenced. HTBI primers were employed in first-round RT-PCR, then a second-round multiplex PCR followed. One entry per CDR3 protein, called by TCRdb with MiXCR from the multiplex PCR reads. The sample has some 170,000 distinct CDR3 sequences; around 39% are singletons. The sequencing sample was made of peripheral blood. The origin of the receptors is a man aged 25 to 40 with Graves' ophthalmopathy.

This rearrangement joins TRBV6-5 to TRBJ2-7; a weak D match, TRBD1 (5 bases). Looked up from germline, CDR1 is MNHEY and CDR2 is SVGAGI. The CDR3 is 13 amino acids. V lost 5 bases and J lost 6, with 14 bases in between. CDR3 coding DNA: TGTGCCAGCAGTCTACAATTGGACACCGAGCAGTACTTC. This sequence encodes CASSLQLDTEQYF.

In its sample, this clonotype was seen many times. The chain employs TRBV19 and TRBJ1-1; no firm D call. The CDR3 loop spans 12 amino acids. The V gene lost 2 bases and the J gene lost 10 bases, with 11 bases spanning the gap. Germline-derived CDR1 and CDR2 are LNHDA and SQIVND (reference sequence). The DNA of the CDR3 is TGTGCCAGTAGTATACGGCGGCTTATAGCTTTCTTT. This sequence encodes CASSIRRLIAFF.

As for this clonotype: An end of the junction does not agree with germline; a read error may underlie this. The CDR3 DNA follows: TGTAGTGCTAGCGGGGCCACCTACGAGCAGTACTTC. This codes for CSASGATYEQYF. The chain joins TRBV20-1 to TRBJ2-7, with TRBD2 matching over 9 bases. The V gene's germline CDR1 is DFQATT and CDR2 SNEGSKA (reference sequence). This CDR3 has 12 residues.

This clonotype was seen ten or more times. The chain uses TRBV6-1 and TRBJ2-5, with D perhaps TRBD2 (6 bases). Germline V gives CDR1 MNHNS, CDR2 SASEGT. Deletions cut 5 bases from V and 5 bases from J, with 12 bases between. The CDR3 loop spans 13 amino acids. CDR3 amino acids: CASSPGTGETQYF. The CDR3 DNA reads TGTGCCAGCAGTCCCGGGACTGGCGAGACCCAGTACTTC.